This T cell receptor (beta chain) was sequenced in a study of blood T cell repertoires in COVID-19. Assay: immunoSEQ multiplex PCR; the TCRdb copy retains only in-frame clones and omits some. This table has more than 95,000 clones, 85% appearing once. The ends were cut back, 1 base at V and 4 bases at J, with 17 bases in the middle. The CDR3 spans 17 residues. Germline loops: CDR1 SGHDN, CDR2 FVKESK. The receptor was isolated from a man in his forties or fifties with acute or convalescent COVID-19. The source material was peripheral blood. The chain joins TRBV14 to TRBJ2-1, with TRBD2 as a possible D gene (7 bases). The CDR3 DNA is TGTGCCAGCAGCCAAGTGATCGGGGGAGGGGGGTACAATGAGCAGTTCTTC. This encodes CASSQVIGGGGYNEQFF.